This TCR beta chain was captured by sequencing in a study of CD8 T cells in Susac syndrome. cDNA came from 0.5 to 1 ug RNA primed by random hexamers. An immunoSEQ multiplex PCR generated amplified TCR beta CDR3 products spanning 54 Vbeta and 13 Jbeta. TCRdb independently ran MiXCR on the immunoSEQ multiplex PCR reads; one entry per CDR3 protein. The sample carries approximately 170,000 distinct CDR3 sequences, about 90% recorded once. CD8+ and CD4+ blood T cells underwent TCR beta sequencing. Deletions cut 1 base from V and 2 bases from J, with 9 bases between. The CDR3 is 14 residues long. The material sequenced was CD4+ T cells from PBMCs. The chain recombines TRBV12-3 or TRBV12-4 with TRBJ2-7; the D is unclear. This TCR derives from a human donor in good health. CDR3 DNA: TGTGCCAGCAGTTTAGGTCCAGGTCCCTACGAGCAGTACTTC. Translation: CASSLGPGPYEQYF.